These 22 T cell receptor beta chains originate from one sample sequenced in a study of hypomethylating agent response in myelodysplastic syndrome. The assay was immunoSEQ multiplex PCR, and TCRdb's table has in-frame clones only and misses some. The sample shows fewer than 7,500 clones, almost 85% of them seen only once. The specimen comprised bone marrow, sampled before or after starting hypomethylating agent treatment for myelodysplastic syndrome (not recorded which). The receptors were sampled from a human donor with myelodysplastic syndrome.

CDR3 in amino acids: CASSQIGRGTGELFF. The CDR3 DNA reads as TGTGCCAGCAGCCAAATAGGGAGAGGAACCGGGGAGCTGTTTTTT. This chain links TRBV14 with TRBJ2-2; D perhaps matches TRBD2 (5 bases). Trimming took off 2 bases at V and 5 bases at J, with 12 bases between the two ends. The CDR3 extends over 15 amino acids. From germline, CDR1 is SGHDN and CDR2 FVKESK.

The CDR3 DNA is TGTGCCAGCAGGGGACTAGCGGGAGGGGCCGAGCAGTACTTC. It encodes CASRGLAGGAEQYF. The rearrangement uses TRBV2 and TRBJ2-7, with 16 bases identical to TRBD2. CDR1 is SNHLY and CDR2 is FYNNEI in the germline V gene. After removal of 6 bases from V and 6 bases from J, the junction contained 2 bases not matched to a gene. This CDR3 is built from 14 residues.

Here the CDR3 DNA reads TGTGCCAGCAGAGGGGGCGTAAGCAATCAGCCCCAGCATTTT. Protein product: CASRGGVSNQPQHF. The chain employs TRBV7-8 and TRBJ1-5; 7 nucleotides agree with TRBD1. CDR1 is SGHVS, CDR2 FQNEAQ, per germline. The ends lost 6 bases at V and 1 base at J; junction bases unmatched: 3. The CDR3 is made up of 14 amino acids.

V is TRBV29-1 and J is TRBJ2-7; D unclear. The CDR3 runs 12 residues. Deletions cut 5 bases from V and 6 bases from J, with 14 bases between. The germline CDR1 and CDR2 sequences are SQVTM and ANQGSEA. The CDR3 here is CSVTDGRPEQYF. The DNA for the CDR3 is TGCAGCGTTACGGACGGCCGGCCCGAGCAGTACTTC.

V is TRBV10-3 and J is TRBJ1-2; no definite D call. Looked up from germline, CDR1 is ENHRY and CDR2 is SYGVKD. V lost 3 bases to trimming and J lost 8 bases, with 7 bases between them. The CDR3 is 11 amino acids. The DNA of the CDR3 is TGTGCCATCAGTGACGGCTCGGGCTACACCTTC. Protein product: CAISDGSGYTF.

The CDR3 coding sequence is TGTGCCAGCAGCTTAGGTTTGGAGACTAGCGGACAAGAGACCCAGTACTTC. It yields the protein CASSLGLETSGQETQYF. The V and J genes are TRBV11-3 and TRBJ2-5, with 9 bases aligning to TRBD2. Germline values: CDR1 SGHNT, CDR2 YENEEA. Trimming at V came to 1 base and at J to 2 bases, leaving 8 bases not matched to a gene. The CDR3 is 17 amino acids.

CDR3 protein: CASSSIRANEKLFF. The CDR3 bases are TGTGCCAGCAGCTCAATTCGGGCTAATGAAAAACTGTTTTTT. V usage is TRBV5-6 and J usage is TRBJ1-4; no firm D call. CDR1 is SGHDT and CDR2 is YYEEEE in the germline V gene. The CDR3 spans 14 residues. V was shortened by 3 bases and J by 3 bases, with 9 bases between the two germline ends.

This rearrangement joins TRBV5-4 to TRBJ1-2; D is possibly TRBD1 (5 bases). CDR1 and CDR2 from the germline V gene are SGHNT and YYREEE (reference sequence). Trimming pared 5 bases from V and 4 bases from J, leaving 18 bases between. The CDR3 extends over 15 amino acids. CDR3 sequence reads: CASRPRGIERYGYTF. The CDR3 nucleotides read TGTGCCAGCAGGCCAAGGGGTATAGAGCGCTATGGCTACACCTTC.

This chain uses TRBV6-6 with TRBJ2-7, with TRBD1 as a possible D gene (6 bases). The CDR3 is made up of 15 amino acids. V lost 5 bases and J 2 bases, leaving 16 bases between the germline ends. The germline V gene encodes CDR1 MNHNY and CDR2 SVGAGI (reference sequence). CDR3 residues: CASSPGRGFAYEQYV. The CDR3 coding sequence is TGTGCCAGCAGTCCCGGCAGGGGTTTCGCCTACGAGCAGTACGTC.

The rearrangement links TRBV5-1 to TRBJ2-3; D gene uncertain. The V and J ends lost 4 bases and 0 bases respectively, with 15 bases between them. The CDR3 has 16 amino acids. The germline CDR1 and CDR2 sequences are SGHRS and YFSETQ. CDR3 sequence reads: CASSQLTFSSTDTQYF. In DNA, the CDR3 is TGCGCCAGCAGCCAATTAACTTTCTCTAGCACAGATACGCAGTATTTT.

V is TRBV5-1 and J is TRBJ1-1, with a tentative D call TRBD1 (5 bases). The CDR3 runs 15 residues. Germline lookup yields CDR1 SGHRS and CDR2 YFSETQ. V was trimmed by 3 bases and J by 2 bases, leaving 14 bases between them. CDR3 region: CASSSLGGGNTEAFF. CDR3 in DNA: TGCGCCAGCAGCTCGCTTGGGGGGGGAAACACTGAAGCTTTCTTT.

The chain joins TRBV30 to TRBJ2-1; 8 bases align to TRBD1. J lost 15 bases, V lost 3 bases, and 10 bases had no gene match. CDR3 length: 12 amino acids. CDR1 is GTSNPN and CDR2 is SVGIG in the germline V gene (reference sequence). CDR3 amino acids: CAWSHRTGYRFF. The CDR3, as DNA: TGTGCCTGGAGCCACAGGACAGGGTACAGGTTCTTC.

V usage is TRBV7-9 and J usage is TRBJ2-1; TRBD2 matches 7 bases. This CDR3 has 17 residues. Unmatched junction bases numbered 14, after V lost 5 bases and J lost 4 bases. Germline CDR1 SEHNR, CDR2 FQNEAQ (reference sequence). Here the CDR3 DNA reads TGTGCCAGCAGCCGACGCGCTAGCGGATCCCCTTACAATGAGCAGTTCTTC. It specifies CASSRRASGSPYNEQFF.

The V gene is TRBV12-5, the J gene TRBJ2-3, with TRBD2 identical over 8 bases. Germline-derived CDR1 and CDR2 are LGHNT and FRNRAP. The CDR3 length is 15 residues. Losses at the gene ends were 2 bases for V and 4 bases for J; bases not matched to a gene: 5. CDR3 in amino acids: CASGLLAGRADTQYF. CDR3 sequence (DNA): TGTGCTAGTGGTTTGTTAGCGGGAAGGGCAGATACGCAGTATTTT.

The V gene is TRBV27, the J gene TRBJ1-6; 9 nucleotides align to TRBD1. Germline V CDR1 and CDR2: MNHEY, SMNVEV (reference sequence). This CDR3 has 14 amino acids. The V and J ends lost 6 bases and 7 bases, in that order; junction bases with no gene match: 4. The CDR3 spells CASSQGQGNSPLHF. The CDR3, as DNA: TGTGCCAGCAGCCAGGGACAGGGCAATTCACCCCTCCACTTT.

The V and J genes are TRBV30 and TRBJ1-5; the D is unclear. Germline-derived CDR1 and CDR2 are GTSNPN and SVGIG (reference sequence). V lost 2 bases and J 5 bases, leaving 13 bases between the germline ends. This CDR3 has 14 residues. The CDR3 protein is CAWSLPAKYQPQHF. In DNA form, the CDR3 reads TGTGCCTGGAGTCTGCCGGCGAAGTATCAGCCCCAGCATTTT.

This sequence joins TRBV7-9 and TRBJ2-2; D not certain. The germline CDR1 and CDR2 sequences are SEHNR and FQNEAQ (reference sequence). The CDR3 has 14 amino acids. The V end was cut by 6 bases, the J end by 5 bases, with 13 bases between. CDR3 sequence: CASRSGPITGELFF. For the CDR3, the DNA is TGTGCCAGCAGATCTGGGCCTATTACCGGGGAGCTGTTTTTT.

About this clone: At one end the junction does not follow the germline gene, possibly because of a read error. The chain has TRBV19 and TRBJ1-5; 10 bases are shared with TRBD1. Germline V lookup: CDR1 LNHDA, CDR2 SQIVND (reference sequence). The CDR3 sequence is 15 residues long. CDR3 coding DNA: TGTGCCAGTAGTGTAGACAGGGGGCCCGGTCAGCCCCAGCATTTT. Protein sequence: CASSVDRGPGQPQHF.

This chain links TRBV5-1 with TRBJ1-3; 7 bases map to TRBD1. Germline V CDR1 and CDR2: SGHRS, YFSETQ. The CDR3 length is 16 residues. V shed 0 bases and J 0 bases; nucleotides not matched to a gene: 3. The DNA for the CDR3 is TGCGCCAGCAGCTTGGCGGGACAGTCCTCTGGAAACACCATATATTTT. It translates to CASSLAGQSSGNTIYF.

V is TRBV30 and J is TRBJ1-6, with D perhaps matching TRBD1 (6 bases). CDR3 length: 16 amino acids. V dropped 4 bases and J dropped 5 bases, with 18 bases sitting between them. Germline V CDR1 and CDR2: GTSNPN, SVGIG (reference sequence). Written as DNA, the CDR3 is TGTGCCTGGACCAAAGGACCACAGGGTAATAATTCACCCCTCCACTTT. Translating gives CAWTKGPQGNNSPLHF.

The chain is built from TRBV7-2 and TRBJ2-5; TRBD1 agrees at 9 bases. V shed 5 bases and J 2 bases; nucleotides not matched to a gene: 3. The germline V gene has CDR1 SGHTA and CDR2 FQGNSA. The CDR3 is 14 amino acids. CDR3: CASSPDRGQETQYF. The CDR3, as DNA: TGTGCCAGCAGCCCGGACAGGGGTCAAGAGACCCAGTACTTC.

This chain uses TRBV14 with TRBJ1-1, with TRBD1 identical over 7 bases. The V gene's germline CDR1 is SGHDN and CDR2 FVKESK. The CDR3 extends over 13 amino acids. J lost 8 bases, V lost 1 base, and 4 bases had no gene match. The CDR3 protein is CASSQVTDREAFF. The CDR3 coding sequence is TGTGCCAGCAGCCAAGTCACGGACAGGGAAGCTTTCTTT.